These T cell receptor beta chains were read from a single sample in a study of T cells expressing NK-cell markers. No DNA is given; TCRdb re-called the 5' RACE reads and lists each CDR3 protein once. Across under 500,000 distinct CDR3 sequences, the top ten clones capture 7.3% of the sample. Sequencing was carried out using blood T cells: a sorted CD56 or NKG2C T cell subset, CD4+ or CD8+ T cells, or bulk PBMC T cells (not recorded which). The receptors originated from a woman aged 18-69 years in good health. Both conserved end residues are part of each CDR3.

j_gene: TRBJ2-7; v_gene: TRBV7-9; CDR3aa: CASSLEGQGLGYEQYF
j_gene: TRBJ1-4; v_gene: TRBV7-2; CDR3aa: CASSSDGARNEKLFF
j_gene: TRBJ1-3; v_gene: TRBV29-1; CDR3aa: CSVPRGSTIYF
j_gene: TRBJ1-1; v_gene: TRBV20-1; CDR3aa: CSARLQGVGTEAFF
j_gene: TRBJ2-1; v_gene: TRBV2; CDR3aa: CASSEGGVGEFF
j_gene: TRBJ2-2; v_gene: TRBV15; CDR3aa: CATSPPGQENTGELFF
j_gene: TRBJ2-1; v_gene: TRBV24-1; CDR3aa: CATSDARAALDEQFF
j_gene: TRBJ1-2; v_gene: TRBV11-2; CDR3aa: CASSLGHGNYGYTF
j_gene: TRBJ2-2; v_gene: TRBV4-2; CDR3aa: CASSFEPVGNTGELFF
j_gene: TRBJ2-3; v_gene: TRBV20-1; CDR3aa: CSVVLSTDTQYF
j_gene: TRBJ1-6; v_gene: TRBV5-6; CDR3aa: CASSQLGDSGDGSPLHF
j_gene: TRBJ1-5; v_gene: TRBV28; CDR3aa: CASSTPGRSKEPQHF
j_gene: TRBJ2-3; v_gene: TRBV27; CDR3aa: CASSLDGLVADTQYF
j_gene: TRBJ2-2; v_gene: TRBV24-1; CDR3aa: CATSDSPGTGSTGELFF
j_gene: TRBJ2-2; v_gene: TRBV28; CDR3aa: CASRGQGDYTGELFF
j_gene: TRBJ1-5; v_gene: TRBV12-3/TRBV12-4; CDR3aa: CASSFSLREIGNQPQHF
j_gene: TRBJ2-1; v_gene: TRBV11-2; CDR3aa: CASSSPSMAGASSYNEQFF
j_gene: TRBJ1-1; v_gene: TRBV18; CDR3aa: CASSPLPTGMNTEAFF
j_gene: TRBJ1-2; v_gene: TRBV12-3/TRBV12-4; CDR3aa: CASRRQGEGYGYTF
j_gene: TRBJ2-1; v_gene: TRBV4-1; CDR3aa: CASSQGAGPTYNEQFF
j_gene: TRBJ2-3; v_gene: TRBV20-1; CDR3aa: CSAEDLTDTQYF
j_gene: TRBJ2-3; v_gene: TRBV11-2; CDR3aa: CASSLGGVSDTQYF
j_gene: TRBJ1-5; v_gene: TRBV10-3; CDR3aa: CAISESVMGPQHF
j_gene: TRBJ2-2; v_gene: TRBV20-1; CDR3aa: CSAFLTQTGELFF
j_gene: TRBJ2-2; v_gene: TRBV5-5; CDR3aa: CASSGGQNTGELFF
j_gene: TRBJ2-1; v_gene: TRBV7-2; CDR3aa: CASSLALGREGRISFF
j_gene: TRBJ1-2; v_gene: TRBV7-9; CDR3aa: CASSADKAGGYTF
j_gene: TRBJ2-3; v_gene: TRBV11-2; CDR3aa: CASSLGRGRGDTQYF
j_gene: TRBJ2-3; v_gene: TRBV7-2; CDR3aa: CASSGGLSTDTQYF
j_gene: TRBJ1-2; v_gene: TRBV30; CDR3aa: CAWTYLDETYGYTF
j_gene: TRBJ2-1; v_gene: TRBV12-3/TRBV12-4; CDR3aa: CASSFGSGPPMGEQFF
j_gene: TRBJ2-5; v_gene: TRBV27; CDR3aa: CASSLGQGMRETQYF
j_gene: TRBJ1-5; v_gene: TRBV4-3; CDR3aa: CASSQEPTAGQPQHF
j_gene: TRBJ2-1; v_gene: TRBV6-5; CDR3aa: CASSSGTGVPNEQFF
j_gene: TRBJ2-7; v_gene: TRBV15; CDR3aa: CATSNRDRAYEQYF
j_gene: TRBJ2-2; v_gene: TRBV29-1; CDR3aa: CSVEGGVNTGELFF
j_gene: TRBJ2-3; v_gene: TRBV25-1; CDR3aa: CASSEGGVWGTDTQYF
j_gene: TRBJ2-7; v_gene: TRBV18; CDR3aa: CASSPIGGSSYEQYF
j_gene: TRBJ1-5; v_gene: TRBV28; CDR3aa: CASSLISGGGPQHF
j_gene: TRBJ2-1; v_gene: TRBV20-1; CDR3aa: CSARDGARGDNEQFF
j_gene: TRBJ2-5; v_gene: TRBV3-1; CDR3aa: CASSHKGRASGGLETQYF
j_gene: TRBJ2-7; v_gene: TRBV4-3; CDR3aa: CASSQDLGWVGEQYF